The text below deals with one T cell receptor beta chain. After removal of 3 bases from V and 2 bases from J, the junction contained 3 bases not matched to a gene. Germline loops: CDR1 MRHNA, CDR2 SNTAGT. The CDR3 sequence is 15 residues long. This record comes from a study of cytomegalovirus exposure and HLA in healthy donors. Use of 60 Vbeta and 13 Jbeta primers characterized the PCR. TCRdb's table, derived via immunoSEQ multiplex PCR, lists solely in-frame clones and lacks some. In the table there are nearly 100,000 clones, around 77% of which are singletons. The material sequenced was PBMCs. This clonotype originated in a woman in her sixties or seventies in good health and CMV-seropositive. The chain carries TRBV6-4 and TRBJ2-3; 9 bases line up with TRBD2. CDR3 DNA sequence: TGTGCCAGCAGTGAGGCTAGCGGGACCACAGATACGCAGTATTTT. Translating gives CASSEASGTTDTQYF.